This T cell receptor (beta chain) is drawn from a study of cytomegalovirus exposure and HLA in healthy donors. Across the study: Clustering assigned about 79% of the approximately 400 genotyped donors to the Caucasian-associated ancestry cluster.

In the PCR, 60 Vbeta and 13 Jbeta primers were used. Sequenced by immunoSEQ multiplex PCR; TCRdb stores in-frame clones only, minus some. Altogether 150,000 to 160,000 clones are present, approximately 74% being singletons, with the ten largest covering 2.8%. The CDR3 loop spans 12 amino acids. Germline V lookup: CDR1 SGHDT, CDR2 YYEEEE. Trimming shortened V by 0 bases and J by 12 bases, and 11 bases separated the two germline ends. Concerning this clone itself: Its antigen is currently unknown.

General observations from the study: The number of N-insertions in an Asian-associated ancestry cluster was reportedly below the 666-donor mean in a later analysis. There were some public TCRs occurring in many donors, but most TCR sequences were rare.

This chain connects TRBV5-6 to TRBJ2-3, with TRBD1 as a possible D gene (5 bases). This TCR came from a man aged 18 to 29 in good health and CMV-seronegative. Sequences were obtained from PBMCs. DNA of the CDR3: TGTGCCAGCAGCTTGGTGGGCAGGGAACAGTATTTT. It codes for CASSLVGREQYF. Full variable domain (remainder filled in from reference TRBV5-6 and TRBJ2-3): DAGVTQSPTHLIKTRGQQVTLRCSPKSGHDTVSWYQQALGQGPQFIFQYYEEEERQRGNFPDRFSGHQFPNYSSELNVNALLLGDSALYLCASSLVGREQYFGPGTRLTVL.